This TCR beta chain was captured in a study of T cell responses to AZD1222 COVID-19 vaccine. As to this clone: The antigen remains unidentified.

Sequenced by immunoSEQ multiplex PCR; TCRdb stores in-frame clones only, minus some. The sample records roughly 60,000 clones, about 74% being singletons. V lost 5 bases, J lost 3 bases, and 16 bases lay in between. Per the germline V gene, CDR1 is SGHTA and CDR2 is FQGTGA. CDR3 length: 15 amino acids. The study, taken as a whole, reports: Donors, mostly white British, included more females; clonal diversity was possibly underestimated. Reportedly, close to half of spike-specific TCRs are directed against unmutated variant regions. A rise in Spike-specific TCR breadth and depth followed two AZD1222 doses.

The rearrangement joins TRBV7-3 to TRBJ1-2; no clear D gene. This sequence was found in an adult who received the AZD1222 COVID-19 vaccine. Sequenced here: peripheral blood, sampled 28 days after the second AZD1222 dose. The CDR3: CASSPNVGRDYGYTF. CDR3 nucleotides: TGTGCCAGCAGCCCAAACGTTGGGCGCGACTATGGCTACACCTTC.